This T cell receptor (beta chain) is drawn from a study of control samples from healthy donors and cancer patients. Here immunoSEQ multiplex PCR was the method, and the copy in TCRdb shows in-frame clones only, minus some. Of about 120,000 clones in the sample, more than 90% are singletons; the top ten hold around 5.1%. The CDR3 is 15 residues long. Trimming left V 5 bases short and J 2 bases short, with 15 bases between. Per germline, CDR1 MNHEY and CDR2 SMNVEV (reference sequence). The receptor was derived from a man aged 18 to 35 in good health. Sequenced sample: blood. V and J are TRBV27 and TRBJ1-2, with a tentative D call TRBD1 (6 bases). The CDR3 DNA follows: TGTGCCAGCAGTCCTTCGACAGGTGTCAACTATGGCTACACCTTC. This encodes CASSPSTGVNYGYTF.